Listed below are T cell receptor beta chains from one sample, sequenced in a study of CD8 T cells in ankylosing spondylitis. TCRdb passed the 5' RACE reads through MiXCR, listing each CDR3 protein once. The data show around 150,000 distinct CDR3 sequences, roughly 44% seen once. The sample comprised synovial fluid, either unsorted or a sorted T cell fraction (not recorded which). Receptors originate from a male donor with ankylosing spondylitis. CDR3s include the opening cysteine and the closing phenylalanine or tryptophan. The order of the fields is clone size, D gene, J gene, V gene, CDR3 DNA, CDR3 protein. A D gene is named only where the DNA matches it firmly. Size tells how often a clone was seen (once, few, many) or the class of an expanded clone, and some rows leave it out.

NA NA TRBJ1-4 TRBV13 TGTGCCAGCAGCCTGGAGGGGGATCCTAATGAAAAACTGTTTTTT CASSLEGDPNEKLFF
NA TRBD2 TRBJ2-7 TRBV4-1 TGCGCCAGCAGCCAAGTTTTGGGGGGGATCTACGAGCAGTACTTC CASSQVLGGIYEQYF
few NA TRBJ2-2 TRBV5-1 TGCGCCAGCAGACGACCCCCAGGGTACACCGGGGAGCTGTTTTTT CASRRPPGYTGELFF
few TRBD1 TRBJ1-5 TRBV7-9 TGTGCCAGCAGCTTAGACCCACAGGGGTCTAGCAATCAGCCCCAGCATTTT CASSLDPQGSSNQPQHF
NA NA TRBJ2-7 TRBV7-9 TGTGCCAGCAGCTTAGTAGCGGAAACCTACGAGCAGTACTTC CASSLVAETYEQYF
NA TRBD2 TRBJ2-2 TRBV25-1 TGTGCCAGCAGGAGGCGGGAGGGCCGGACCGGGGAGCTGTTTTTT CASRRREGRTGELFF
NA TRBD1 TRBJ1-2 TRBV10-3 TGTGCCATCAGTGAGCAATGGGACAGGGTAGTAAAGTATGGCTACACCTTC CAISEQWDRVVKYGYTF
NA NA TRBJ2-1 TRBV24-1 TGTGCCACCAGTGATGGCAGCCGCAATGAGCAGTTCTTC CATSDGSRNEQFF
many TRBD2 TRBJ2-3 TRBV27 TGTGCCAGCAGTTTAGGGACTAGCGGCACAGATACGCAGTATTTT CASSLGTSGTDTQYF
NA TRBD2 TRBJ2-7 TRBV7-9 TGTGCCAGCACCCCGGGGGGGGGTAGCTACGAGCAGTACTTC CASTPGGGSYEQYF
NA TRBD2 TRBJ2-7 TRBV5-1 TGCGCCAGCAGCTTGGTGGCTAGCGGGGACTACGAGCAGTACTTC CASSLVASGDYEQYF
NA NA TRBJ1-2 TRBV11-2 TGTGCCAGCAGCAGTTTCAGGGGTAGCTATGGCTACACCTTC CASSSFRGSYGYTF
NA NA TRBJ1-1 TRBV3-1 TGTGCCAGCAGCCCAAGAACAGCAGGACGGTTTGAAGCTTTCTTT CASSPRTAGRFEAFF
NA NA TRBJ1-2 TRBV7-3 TGTGCCAGCAGCTTAAGTGGGGGACACCACCCCTACACCTTC CASSLSGGHHPYTF
NA TRBD1 TRBJ2-5 TRBV6-1 TGTGCCAGCAACGCCGGGACAGGGGGCTGGGAGACCCAGTACTTC CASNAGTGGWETQYF
NA TRBD1 TRBJ2-2 TRBV10-3 TGTGCCATCAACAGGGGCGAGAACACCGGGGAGCTGTTTTTT CAINRGENTGELFF
few TRBD2 TRBJ2-7 TRBV11-2 TGTGCCAGCAGCTTAGTCGGTAGCGGGATCAACGAGCAGTACTTC CASSLVGSGINEQYF
many NA TRBJ1-2 TRBV20-1 TGCAGTGCCCTACAAGGGGACTATGGCTACACCTTC CSALQGDYGYTF
NA NA TRBJ2-1 TRBV3-1 TGTGCCAGCAGCCCGCGGGACGGGGGACCCTACAATGAGCAGTTCTTC CASSPRDGGPYNEQFF
few NA TRBJ2-3 TRBV29-1 TGCAGCGTATTTGGACGGACCCCCCACACAGATACGCAGTATTTT CSVFGRTPHTDTQYF
NA NA TRBJ2-3 TRBV7-7 TGTGCTAGCAGCCCCCGGTTGGGCACAGATACGCAGTATTTT CASSPRLGTDTQYF
NA TRBD2 TRBJ2-3 TRBV4-2 TGTGCCAGCAGTCCCGGGACTAGGCGCACAGATACGCAGTATTTT CASSPGTRRTDTQYF
NA NA TRBJ2-5 TRBV15 TGTGCCACCAGCAGAGATCTGGAGACCCAGTACTTC CATSRDLETQYF
NA NA TRBJ2-3 TRBV4-2 TGTGCCAGCAGCCAAGGGTCTCCAAATACGCAGTATTTT CASSQGSPNTQYF
NA NA TRBJ2-7 TRBV3-1 TGTGCCAGCAGCCAAGGTTGGTTGTACTCCTACGAGCAGTACTTC CASSQGWLYSYEQYF
NA NA TRBJ2-3 TRBV11-2 TGTGCCAGCAGCTTAGGGTGGACTATAGACCTCCTACCGAGGAGTGATAGCACAGATACGCAGTATTTT CASSLGWTIDLLPRSDSTDTQYF
NA TRBD1 TRBJ2-1 TRBV6-5 TGTGCCAGCAGTTTATTCCGGGACAGGGATTCCGATGAGCAGTTCTTC CASSLFRDRDSDEQFF
NA NA TRBJ2-1 TRBV10-3 TGTGCCATCAATACCGAAAGCTCCTACAATGAGCAGTTCTTC CAINTESSYNEQFF
once NA TRBJ2-7 TRBV12-3/TRBV12-4 TGTGCCAGCAGTTCGGGGGGCGAGCCCTACGAGCAGTACTTC CASSSGGEPYEQYF
NA NA TRBJ2-2 TRBV4-2 TGTGCCAGCAGCCAGTATGGGGCCCTAACCGACCAGGGCGGGGAGCTGTTTTTT CASSQYGALTDQGGELFF
NA NA TRBJ1-2 TRBV28 TGTGCCAGCAGTTTAGAGTGGAGAGGGTGGAGTGATGGCTACACCTTC CASSLEWRGWSDGYTF
NA NA TRBJ1-2 TRBV12-3/TRBV12-4 TGTGCCAGCAGTCCCCGCGGGGGGTTATTGAGCTATGGCTACACCTTC CASSPRGGLLSYGYTF
NA TRBD2 TRBJ2-2 TRBV7-3 TGTGCCAGCAGCTTCCCCGGGACACACACTAGCGGGAATGCCGGGGAGCTGTTTTTT CASSFPGTHTSGNAGELFF
NA TRBD2 TRBJ2-1 TRBV6-5 TGTGCCAGCAGTTACGGGAGGGGCAGAATCTACAATGAGCAGTTCTTC CASSYGRGRIYNEQFF
NA NA TRBJ2-3 TRBV7-9 TGTGCCAGCAGCTTTGTCGCAGATACGCAGTATTTT CASSFVADTQYF
once NA TRBJ2-7 TRBV28 TGTGCCAGCAGTATTCACCTCAGGGACCGTGACTCCTACGAGCAGTACTTC CASSIHLRDRDSYEQYF
NA TRBD1 TRBJ1-1 TRBV7-9 TGTGCCAGCACCTCACTTTGGGTTACAGGGGAGAACACTGAAGCTTTCTTT CASTSLWVTGENTEAFF
few NA TRBJ2-7 TRBV6-2/TRBV6-3 TGTGCCAGCACCGGTACGAGGGAACACCCCTACGAGCAGTACTTC CASTGTREHPYEQYF
NA NA TRBJ2-4 TRBV20-1 TGCAGTGCGCATAATCGGTGGGGCCTTCTAGCCAAAAACATTCAGTACTTC CSAHNRWGLLAKNIQYF
NA NA TRBJ2-5 TRBV7-8 TGTGCCAGCAGCTTAGGTTCAGCCAGCGAAGAGACCCAGTACTTC CASSLGSASEETQYF
many NA TRBJ1-2 TRBV6-4 TGTGCCAGCAGTGAGCACCCGGGCTATAGCTATGGCTACACCTTC CASSEHPGYSYGYTF
NA TRBD2 TRBJ2-7 TRBV6-4 TGTGCCAGCAGTGTTAAGGGACTACCAGAGGACTACGAGCAGTACTTC CASSVKGLPEDYEQYF
few TRBD1 TRBJ2-1 TRBV5-1 TGCGCCAGCAGCATGGACAGGGCAAGGTTGCAGTTCTTC CASSMDRARLQFF
once TRBD1 TRBJ2-7 TRBV2 TGTGCCAGCGGATCGGGGGACAGGGTCCCTTTCGACTTCTACGAGCAGTACTTC CASGSGDRVPFDFYEQYF
NA TRBD2 TRBJ2-7 TRBV10-3 TGTGCCATCAGTCGGGGGGGGAGCTCCTACGAGCAGTACTTC CAISRGGSSYEQYF
NA TRBD1 TRBJ2-2 TRBV19 TGTGCCAGTAGTATTATCGACAGGGCGAGATCCACCGGGGAGCTGTTTTTT CASSIIDRARSTGELFF
once NA TRBJ1-5 TRBV5-6 TGTGCCAGCAGCTTGGGGGGGCTGGGACAGCCCCAGCATTTT CASSLGGLGQPQHF
NA TRBD1 TRBJ2-6 TRBV6-2/TRBV6-3 TGTGCCAGCAGTTACCCTGGACAGGGGATGAAAGCCTCTGGGGCCAACGTCCTGACTTTC CASSYPGQGMKASGANVLTF
many NA TRBJ1-3 TRBV28 TGTGCCAGCCTAGCAGGGATGGGAAACACCATATATTTT CASLAGMGNTIYF
NA NA TRBJ2-1 TRBV5-6 TGTGCCAGCGGCCACGGACAGATGTCGATCAATGAGCAGTTCTTC CASGHGQMSINEQFF